One sample yielded the 5 T cell receptor beta chains listed below, sequenced in a study of CD8+ T cells in alopecia areata. The treatment: oral pan-JAK inhibitor, 5-10 mg twice daily. cDNA prepared by RNA extraction and subsequent reverse transcription served as the template for sequencing. TCRdb's copy holds only in-frame clones and misses some; the assay was immunoSEQ multiplex PCR. The sample contains 200,000 or so clones, about two fifths of which appear only once. This specimen consisted of CD4+ T cells sorted from blood, obtained between weeks 30 and 35, from a patient treated with tofacitinib. The receptors originated from a human donor with alopecia areata.

The gene calls are TRBV15 and TRBJ2-2; D uncertain. The germline CDR1 and CDR2 sequences are LNHNV and YYDKDF (reference sequence). With 5 bases removed from V and 0 bases from J, the gap between germline ends came to 7 bases. The CDR3 contains 14 residues. The CDR3 DNA reads as TGTGCCACCAGCTCGTTGGCGAACACCGGGGAGCTGTTTTTT. It translates to CATSSLANTGELFF.

This clone was picked up a small number of times. The rearrangement joins TRBV23-1 to TRBJ2-2, with D uncertain. TRBV23-1 is an open reading frame, and its role is uncertain. The CDR3 contains 13 residues. V was clipped by 3 bases and J by 3 bases, with 5 bases between them. CDR3 sequence: CASSHRYTGELFF. In nucleotides, the CDR3 is TGCGCCAGCAGTCACAGATACACCGGGGAGCTGTTTTTT.

The genes are TRBV7-6 and TRBJ2-3, with 7 bases fitting TRBD2. Germline CDR1 SGHVS, CDR2 FNYEAQ. The CDR3 runs to 16 residues. The trim removed 1 base at V and 2 bases at J, leaving 6 bases unmatched. The CDR3 is CASSLESGMHTDTQYF. The CDR3 region has the DNA TGTGCCAGCAGCTTAGAAAGCGGGATGCACACAGATACGCAGTATTTT.

This clone was seen a handful of times. This chain connects TRBV23-1 to TRBJ2-7; TRBD1 matches 11 bases. TRBV23-1 is annotated as an ORF whose role is uncertain. The CDR3 totals 15 residues. Trimming at V came to 2 bases and at J to 3 bases, leaving 3 bases not matched to a gene. CDR3 sequence reads: CASSQMGTGGYEQYF. Here the CDR3 DNA reads TGCGCCAGCAGTCAAATGGGGACAGGGGGCTACGAGCAGTACTTC.

The chain links TRBV6-5 to TRBJ2-7, with D perhaps given as TRBD1 or TRBD2 (6 bases each). The V gene's germline CDR1 is MNHEY and CDR2 SVGAGI. V was clipped by 6 bases and J by 4 bases, with 16 bases between them. The CDR3 is made up of 14 amino acids. The CDR3 sequence: CASRPGQGRYEQYF. In DNA, the CDR3 is TGTGCCAGCAGGCCGGGACAAGGGAGGTACGAGCAGTACTTC.